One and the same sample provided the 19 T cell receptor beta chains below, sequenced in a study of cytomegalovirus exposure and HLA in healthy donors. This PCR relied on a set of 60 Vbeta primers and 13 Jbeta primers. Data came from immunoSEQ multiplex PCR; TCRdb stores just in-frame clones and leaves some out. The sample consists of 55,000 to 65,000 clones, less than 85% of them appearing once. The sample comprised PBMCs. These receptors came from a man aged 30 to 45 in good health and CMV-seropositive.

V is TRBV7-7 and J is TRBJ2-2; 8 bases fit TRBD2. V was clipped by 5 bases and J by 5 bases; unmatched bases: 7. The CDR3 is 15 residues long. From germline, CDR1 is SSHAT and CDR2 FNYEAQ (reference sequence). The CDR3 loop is CASSSRGGKTGELFF. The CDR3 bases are TGTGCCAGCAGCAGCCGCGGGGGGAAGACCGGGGAGCTGTTTTTT.

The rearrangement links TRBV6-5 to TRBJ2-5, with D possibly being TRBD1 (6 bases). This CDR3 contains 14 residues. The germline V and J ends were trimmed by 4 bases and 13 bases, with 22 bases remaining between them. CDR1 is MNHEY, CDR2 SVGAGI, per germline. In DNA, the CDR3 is TGTGCCAGCAGTTCCCGGGCCAGGGGTATTGATTGGTACTTC. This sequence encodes CASSSRARGIDWYF.

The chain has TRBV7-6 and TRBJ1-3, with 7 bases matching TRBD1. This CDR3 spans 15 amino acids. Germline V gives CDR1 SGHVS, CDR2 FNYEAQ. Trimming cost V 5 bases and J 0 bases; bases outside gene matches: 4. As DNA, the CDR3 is TGTGCCAGCAGCAGAGACAGGGACTCTGGAAACACCATATATTTT. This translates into CASSRDRDSGNTIYF.

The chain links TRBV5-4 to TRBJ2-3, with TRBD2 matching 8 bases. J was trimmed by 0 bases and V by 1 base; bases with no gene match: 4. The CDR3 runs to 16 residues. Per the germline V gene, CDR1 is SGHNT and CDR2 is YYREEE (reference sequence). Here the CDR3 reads CASSLLLAASTDTQYF. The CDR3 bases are TGTGCCAGCAGCTTGTTACTAGCGGCTAGCACAGATACGCAGTATTTT.

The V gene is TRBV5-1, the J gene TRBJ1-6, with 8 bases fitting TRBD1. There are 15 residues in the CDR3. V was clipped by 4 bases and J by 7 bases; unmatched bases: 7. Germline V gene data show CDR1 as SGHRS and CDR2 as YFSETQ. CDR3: CASSIRQGHNSPLHF. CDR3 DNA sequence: TGCGCCAGCAGCATCCGACAGGGGCACAATTCACCCCTCCACTTT.

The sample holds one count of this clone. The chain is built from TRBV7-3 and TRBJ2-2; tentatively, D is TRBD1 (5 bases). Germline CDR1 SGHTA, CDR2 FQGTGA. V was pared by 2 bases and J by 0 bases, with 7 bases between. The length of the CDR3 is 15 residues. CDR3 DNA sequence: TGTGCCAGCAGCTTACAGGGCGCGAACACCGGGGAGCTGTTTTTT. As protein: CASSLQGANTGELFF.

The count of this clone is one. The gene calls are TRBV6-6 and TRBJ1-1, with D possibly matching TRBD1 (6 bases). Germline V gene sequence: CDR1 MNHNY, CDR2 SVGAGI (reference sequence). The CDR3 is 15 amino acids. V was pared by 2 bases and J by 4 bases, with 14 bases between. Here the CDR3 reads CASSYAGGESTEAFF. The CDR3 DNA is TGTGCCAGCAGTTACGCGGGGGGCGAGAGCACTGAAGCTTTCTTT.

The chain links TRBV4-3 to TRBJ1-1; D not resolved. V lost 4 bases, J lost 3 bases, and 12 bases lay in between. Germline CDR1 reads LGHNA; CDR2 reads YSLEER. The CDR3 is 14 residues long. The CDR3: CASSRLISDTEAFF. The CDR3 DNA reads TGCGCCAGCAGCCGCCTCATTTCGGACACTGAAGCTTTCTTT.

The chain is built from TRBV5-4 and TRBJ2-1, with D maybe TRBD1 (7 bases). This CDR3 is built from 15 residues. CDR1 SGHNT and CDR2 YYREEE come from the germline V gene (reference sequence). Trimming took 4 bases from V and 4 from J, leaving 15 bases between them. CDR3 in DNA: TGTGCCAGCAGCCCTATGACAGGGAGGTACAATGAGCAGTTCTTC. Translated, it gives CASSPMTGRYNEQFF.

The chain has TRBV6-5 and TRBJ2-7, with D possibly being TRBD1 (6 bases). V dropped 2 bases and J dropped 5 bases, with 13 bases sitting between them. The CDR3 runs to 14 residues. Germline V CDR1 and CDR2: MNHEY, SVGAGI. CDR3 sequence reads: CASSYEAGVHEQYF. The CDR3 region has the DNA TGTGCCAGCAGTTACGAGGCAGGGGTCCACGAGCAGTACTTC.

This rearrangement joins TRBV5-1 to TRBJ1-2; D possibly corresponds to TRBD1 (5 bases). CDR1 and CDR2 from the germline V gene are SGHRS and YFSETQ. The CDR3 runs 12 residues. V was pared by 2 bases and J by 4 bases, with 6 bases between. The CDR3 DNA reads TGCGCCAGCAGCTTCGACAGCTATGGCTACACCTTC. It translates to CASSFDSYGYTF.

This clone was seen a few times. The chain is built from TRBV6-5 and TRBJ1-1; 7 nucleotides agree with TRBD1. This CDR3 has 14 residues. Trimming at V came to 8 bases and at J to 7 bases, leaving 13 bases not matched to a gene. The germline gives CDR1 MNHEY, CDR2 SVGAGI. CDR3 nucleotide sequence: TGTGCCAGCGGCCCCCCGACAGGGCGAGGTGAAGCTTTCTTT. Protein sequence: CASGPPTGRGEAFF.

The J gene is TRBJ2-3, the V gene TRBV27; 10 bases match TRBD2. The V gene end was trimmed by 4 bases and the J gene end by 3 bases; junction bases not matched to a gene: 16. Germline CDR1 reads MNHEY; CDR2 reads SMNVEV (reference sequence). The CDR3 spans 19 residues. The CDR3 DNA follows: TGTGCCAGCAGTTCCCAAATTAGCGGGGGGTATGGTTTGACAGATACGCAGTATTTT. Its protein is CASSSQISGGYGLTDTQYF.

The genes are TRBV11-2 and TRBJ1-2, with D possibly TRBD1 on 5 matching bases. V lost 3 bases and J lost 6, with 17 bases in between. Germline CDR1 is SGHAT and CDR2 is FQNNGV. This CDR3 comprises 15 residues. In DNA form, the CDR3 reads TGTGCCAGCAGCTTTCCTGGCGGGGGAGTGAATGGCTACACCTTC. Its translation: CASSFPGGGVNGYTF.

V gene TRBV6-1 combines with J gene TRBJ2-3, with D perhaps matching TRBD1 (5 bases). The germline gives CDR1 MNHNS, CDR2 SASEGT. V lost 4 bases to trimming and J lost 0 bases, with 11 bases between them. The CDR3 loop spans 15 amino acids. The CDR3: CASSAGHLSTDTQYF. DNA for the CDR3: TGTGCCAGCAGTGCCGGACACCTTAGCACAGATACGCAGTATTTT.

In DNA, the CDR3 is TGTGCTAGTGGTTATCTCAATAAGGACAGGGGGTACAATGAGCAGTTCTTC. Its protein product is CASGYLNKDRGYNEQFF. The V call is TRBV12-5, the J call TRBJ2-1; 10 bases line up with TRBD1. V lost 4 bases and J lost 4; bases outside the gene matches: 10. CDR1 LGHNT and CDR2 FRNRAP come from the germline V gene. The CDR3 contains 17 residues. Full variable domain (missing parts from reference TRBV12-5 and TRBJ2-1): DARVTQTPRHKVTEMGQEVTMRCQPILGHNTVFWYRQTMMQGLELLAYFRNRAPLDDSGMPKDRFSAEMPDATLATLKIQPSEPRDSAVYFCASGYLNKDRGYNEQFFGPGTRLTVL.

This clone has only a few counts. CDR3 protein: CATGHERGGRDTQYF. The CDR3 bases are TGTGCCACCGGCCACGAACGGGGGGGCAGAGATACGCAGTATTTT. This chain uses TRBV6-5 with TRBJ2-3; 8 nucleotides agree with TRBD2. The trim removed 10 bases at V and 5 bases at J, leaving 14 bases unmatched. Germline V gives CDR1 MNHEY, CDR2 SVGAGI. CDR3 length: 15 amino acids.

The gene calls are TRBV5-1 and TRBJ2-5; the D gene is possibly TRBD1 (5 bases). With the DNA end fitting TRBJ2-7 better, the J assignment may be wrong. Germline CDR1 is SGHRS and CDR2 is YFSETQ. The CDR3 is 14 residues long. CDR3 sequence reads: CASSLASGSYEQYF. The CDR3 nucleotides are TGCGCCAGCAGCTTGGCGTCAGGGTCCTACGAGCAGTACTTC.

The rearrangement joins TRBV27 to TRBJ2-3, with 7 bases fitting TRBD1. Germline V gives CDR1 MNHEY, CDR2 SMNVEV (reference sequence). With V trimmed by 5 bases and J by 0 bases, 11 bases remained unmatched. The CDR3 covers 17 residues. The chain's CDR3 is CASSVGGRRASTDTQYF. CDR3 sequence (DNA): TGTGCCAGCAGTGTAGGGGGCCGAAGAGCTAGCACAGATACGCAGTATTTT.